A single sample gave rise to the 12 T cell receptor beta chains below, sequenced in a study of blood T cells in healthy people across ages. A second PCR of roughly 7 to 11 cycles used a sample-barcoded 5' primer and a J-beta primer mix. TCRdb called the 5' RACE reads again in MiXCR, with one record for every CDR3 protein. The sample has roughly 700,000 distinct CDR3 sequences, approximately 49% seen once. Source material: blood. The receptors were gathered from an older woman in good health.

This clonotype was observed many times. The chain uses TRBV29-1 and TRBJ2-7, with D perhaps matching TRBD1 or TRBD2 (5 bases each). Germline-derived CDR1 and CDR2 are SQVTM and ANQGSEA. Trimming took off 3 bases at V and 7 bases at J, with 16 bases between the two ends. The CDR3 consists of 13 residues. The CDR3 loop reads CSVEWQGVGEQYF. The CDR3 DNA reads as TGCAGCGTTGAGTGGCAGGGAGTGGGTGAGCAGTACTTC.

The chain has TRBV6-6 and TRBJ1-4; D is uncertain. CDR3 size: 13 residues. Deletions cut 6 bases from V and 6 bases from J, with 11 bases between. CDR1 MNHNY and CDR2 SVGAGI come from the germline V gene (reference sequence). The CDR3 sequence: CASSPLVDEKLFF. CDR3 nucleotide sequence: TGTGCCAGCAGCCCCTTGGTGGATGAAAAACTGTTTTTT.

CDR3 amino acids: CASSLGGDQETQYF. The CDR3 DNA sequence: TGTGCCAGCAGTCTGGGGGGGGACCAAGAGACCCAGTACTTC. V gene TRBV28 combines with J gene TRBJ2-5; 7 positions match TRBD2. This CDR3 spans 14 amino acids. Germline V gene lookup returns CDR1 MDHEN and CDR2 SYDVKM. The V gene end was trimmed by 5 bases and the J gene end by 0 bases; junction bases not matched to a gene: 3.

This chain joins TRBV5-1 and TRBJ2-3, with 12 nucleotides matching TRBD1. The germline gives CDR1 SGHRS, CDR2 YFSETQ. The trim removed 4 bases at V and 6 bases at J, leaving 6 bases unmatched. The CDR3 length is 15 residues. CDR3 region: CASSVGQGARDTQYF. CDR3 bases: TGCGCCAGCAGCGTGGGACAGGGGGCACGCGATACGCAGTATTTT.

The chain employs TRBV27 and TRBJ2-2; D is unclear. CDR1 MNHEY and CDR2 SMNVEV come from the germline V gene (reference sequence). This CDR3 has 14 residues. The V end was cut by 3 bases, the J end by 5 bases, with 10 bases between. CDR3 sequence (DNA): TGTGCCAGCAGTTTTATAACGGAGACCGGGGAGCTGTTTTTT. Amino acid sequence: CASSFITETGELFF.

CDR3 sequence reads: CASSHSGRSSTDTQYF. The CDR3, as DNA: TGTGCCAGCAGCCATAGCGGGAGATCTAGCACAGATACGCAGTATTTT. The chain carries TRBV14 and TRBJ2-3, with 9 bases that match TRBD2. This CDR3 contains 16 residues. V lost 3 bases, J lost 0 bases, and 4 bases stayed unmatched. The germline gives CDR1 SGHDN, CDR2 FVKESK. Together with reference TRBV14 and TRBJ2-3, the CDR3 gives the full variable domain: EAGVTQFPSHSVIEKGQTVTLRCDPISGHDNLYWYRRVMGKEIKFLLHFVKESKQDESGMPNNRFLAERTGGTYSTLKVQPAELEDSGVYFCASSHSGRSSTDTQYFGPGTRLTVL.

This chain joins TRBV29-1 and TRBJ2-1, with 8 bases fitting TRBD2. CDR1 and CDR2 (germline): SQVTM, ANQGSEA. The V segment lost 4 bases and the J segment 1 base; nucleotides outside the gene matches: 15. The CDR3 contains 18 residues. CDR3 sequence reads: CSVVGRIIAGRSYNEQFF. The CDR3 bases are TGCAGCGTTGTCGGGCGTATAATAGCGGGAAGATCCTACAATGAGCAGTTCTTC.

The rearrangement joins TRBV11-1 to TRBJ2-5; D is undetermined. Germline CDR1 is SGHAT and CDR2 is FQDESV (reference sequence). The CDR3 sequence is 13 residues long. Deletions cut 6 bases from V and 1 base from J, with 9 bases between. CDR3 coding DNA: TGTGCCAGCAGTTTCAACACCCAAGAGACCCAGTACTTC. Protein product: CASSFNTQETQYF.

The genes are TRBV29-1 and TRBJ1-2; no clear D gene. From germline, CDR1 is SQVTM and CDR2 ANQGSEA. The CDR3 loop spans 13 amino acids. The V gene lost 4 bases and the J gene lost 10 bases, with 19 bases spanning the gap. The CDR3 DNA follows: TGCAGCGTTGGGTCAGCGTTTGCTCGGGACTACACCTTC. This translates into CSVGSAFARDYTF.

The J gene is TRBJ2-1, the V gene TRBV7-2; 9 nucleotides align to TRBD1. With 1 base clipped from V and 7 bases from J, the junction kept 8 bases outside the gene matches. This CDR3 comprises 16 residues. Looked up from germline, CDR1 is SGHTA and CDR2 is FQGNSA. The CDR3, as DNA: TGTGCCAGCAGCTTAGGGGCGGGACAGGGTGTGAATGAGCAGTTCTTC. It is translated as CASSLGAGQGVNEQFF.

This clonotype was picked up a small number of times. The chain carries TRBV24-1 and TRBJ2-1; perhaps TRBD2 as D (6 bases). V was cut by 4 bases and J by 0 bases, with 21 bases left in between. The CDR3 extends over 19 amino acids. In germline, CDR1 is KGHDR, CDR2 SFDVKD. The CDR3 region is CATSDARYGSPSSYNEQFF. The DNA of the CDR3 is TGTGCCACCAGTGACGCCCGTTACGGGAGCCCTAGCTCCTACAATGAGCAGTTCTTC.

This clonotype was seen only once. The CDR3 DNA is TGTGCCAGCAGTTCCTTGGACAGGCAGTACTCCTACGAGCAGTACTTC. Translation gives CASSSLDRQYSYEQYF. The V call is TRBV28, the J call TRBJ2-7, with 7 bases that match TRBD1. CDR3 size: 16 residues. Germline trimming cut 4 bases from V and 0 bases from J; bases unmatched to any gene: 9. CDR1 is MDHEN, CDR2 SYDVKM, per germline.